These T cell receptor beta chains were read from a single sample in a study of long-term antiretroviral therapy in people with HIV. This table comes from immunoSEQ multiplex PCR, and its TCRdb copy is limited to in-frame clones, with some not included. The table has 30,000 to 40,000 clones, 85% seen once; the top ten hold about 4.4%. The specimen comprised unsorted PBMCs, sampled 3.3 years after starting antiretroviral therapy. All receptors derive from a man between 18 and 29 years old with HIV. CDR3s include the opening cysteine and the closing phenylalanine or tryptophan. D genes are given only for firm matches. Rows may omit the clone size; those that give it use once, few, many or a size class.

TRBV6-5	TRBJ1-5	-	-	TGTGCCAGCAGTTACTCGGGAGAGAGCAATCAGCCCCAGCATTTT	CASSYSGESNQPQHF
TRBV9	TRBJ2-6	few	-	TGTGCCAGCAGCCGCCGCCTCCTTTCCCTCTCTGGGGCCAACGTCCTGACTTTC	CASSRRLLSLSGANVLTF
TRBV5-4	TRBJ2-7	-	TRBD2	TGTGCCAGCAGCTCGGGACTAGCGGTCTACGAGCAGTACTTC	CASSSGLAVYEQYF
TRBV5-4	TRBJ2-3	-	-	TGTGCCAGCAGCCCCGGACCCCGATCTAGCACAGATACGCAGTATTTT	CASSPGPRSSTDTQYF
TRBV5-1	TRBJ1-1	-	-	TGCGCCAGCAGTTCGATAGGGGATGAAGCTTTCTTT	CASSSIGDEAFF
TRBV27	TRBJ2-2	-	-	TGTGCCAGCAGTGGGGGACATAACACCGGGGAGCTGTTTTTT	CASSGGHNTGELFF
TRBV15	TRBJ1-5	once	-	TGTGCCACCAGCAGGAGGGGACGAGCTAGCAATCAGCCCCAGCATTTT	CATSRRGRASNQPQHF
TRBV6-5	TRBJ2-5	-	-	TGTGCCAGCACGGGCGAGACCCAGTACTTC	CASTGETQYF
TRBV28	TRBJ2-7	-	TRBD2	TGTGCCAGCAGTTGGACTAGCGGGAACTCCTACGAGCAGTACTTC	CASSWTSGNSYEQYF
TRBV29-1	TRBJ1-2	-	-	TGCAGCGTTAACCCTCAAACAGGGATCAACTATGGCTACACCTTC	CSVNPQTGINYGYTF
TRBV7-2	TRBJ1-1	-	-	TGTGCCAGCACCCCGCGACAGTTCGCTGAAGCTTTCTTT	CASTPRQFAEAFF
TRBV7-9	TRBJ1-2	-	-	TGTGCCAGCAGCTTAGAAAAGGGGTTCGGCTACACCTTC	CASSLEKGFGYTF
TRBV11-2	TRBJ2-7	-	-	TGTGCCAGCAGCTTGATATGGGGTAGCGAGCAGTACTTC	CASSLIWGSEQYF
TRBV7-8	TRBJ2-7	-	-	TGTGCCAGCAGCCTACCCCAGGGGACTGAACACGAGCAGTACTTC	CASSLPQGTEHEQYF
TRBV18	TRBJ2-3	-	-	TGTGCCAGCTCACCGTTCGCAGGCACAGATACGCAGTATTTT	CASSPFAGTDTQYF
TRBV5-4	TRBJ2-2	-	-	TGTGCCAGCAGCCGACCAGCGAACACCGGGGAGCTGTTTTTT	CASSRPANTGELFF